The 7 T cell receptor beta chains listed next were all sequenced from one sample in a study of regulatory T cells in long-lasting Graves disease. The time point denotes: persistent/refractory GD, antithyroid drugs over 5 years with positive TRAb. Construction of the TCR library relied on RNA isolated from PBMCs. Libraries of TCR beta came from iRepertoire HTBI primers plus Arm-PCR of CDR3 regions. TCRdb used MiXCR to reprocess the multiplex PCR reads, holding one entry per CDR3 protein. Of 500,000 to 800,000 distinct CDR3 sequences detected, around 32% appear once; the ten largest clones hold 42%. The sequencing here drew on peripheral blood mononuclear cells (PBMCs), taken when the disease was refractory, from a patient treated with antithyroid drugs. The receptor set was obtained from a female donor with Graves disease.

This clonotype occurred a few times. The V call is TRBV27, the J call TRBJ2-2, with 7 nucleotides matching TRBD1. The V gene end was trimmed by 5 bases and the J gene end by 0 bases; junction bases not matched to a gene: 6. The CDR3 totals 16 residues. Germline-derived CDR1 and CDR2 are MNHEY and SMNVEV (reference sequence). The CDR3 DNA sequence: TGTGCCAGCAGTACACAGGGGTCGGCGAACACCGGGGAGCTGTTTTTT. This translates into CASSTQGSANTGELFF.

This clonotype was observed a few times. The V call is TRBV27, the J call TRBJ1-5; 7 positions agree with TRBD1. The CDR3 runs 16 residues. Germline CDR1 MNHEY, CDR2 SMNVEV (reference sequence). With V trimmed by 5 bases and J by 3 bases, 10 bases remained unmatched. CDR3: CASSKGQRNTNQPQHF. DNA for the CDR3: TGTGCCAGCAGTAAGGGACAGCGGAATACCAATCAGCCCCAGCATTTT.

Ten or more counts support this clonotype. Here the CDR3 DNA reads TGTGCCAGCAGTCGAATACAGGGGTCCGAGCAGTACTTC. Protein: CASSRIQGSEQYF. V gene TRBV12-3 or TRBV12-4 combines with J gene TRBJ2-7; 7 bases fit TRBD1. The V segment lost 5 bases and the J segment 6 bases; nucleotides outside the gene matches: 7. The CDR3 loop spans 13 amino acids.

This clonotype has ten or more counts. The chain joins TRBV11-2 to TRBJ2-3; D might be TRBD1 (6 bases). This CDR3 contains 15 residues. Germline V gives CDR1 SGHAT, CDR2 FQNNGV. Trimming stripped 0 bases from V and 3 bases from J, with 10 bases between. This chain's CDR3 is CASSLDSTGTDTQYF. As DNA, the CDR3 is TGTGCCAGCAGCTTAGATTCTACAGGGACAGATACGCAGTATTTT. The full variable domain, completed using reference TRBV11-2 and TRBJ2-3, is EAGVAQSPRYKIIEKRQSVAFWCNPISGHATLYWYQQILGQGPKLLIQFQNNGVVDDSQLPKDRFSAERLKGVDSTLKIQPAKLEDSAVYLCASSLDSTGTDTQYFGPGTRLTVL.

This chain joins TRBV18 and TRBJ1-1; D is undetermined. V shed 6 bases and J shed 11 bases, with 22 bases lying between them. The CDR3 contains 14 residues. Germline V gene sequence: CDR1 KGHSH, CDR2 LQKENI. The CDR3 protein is CASSHGDERPGAFF. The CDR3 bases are TGTGCCAGCTCTCACGGGGATGAACGTCCTGGGGCTTTCTTT.

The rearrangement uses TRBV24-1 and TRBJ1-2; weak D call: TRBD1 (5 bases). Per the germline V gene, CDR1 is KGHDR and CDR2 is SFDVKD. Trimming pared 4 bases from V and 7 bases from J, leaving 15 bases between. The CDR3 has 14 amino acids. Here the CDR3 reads CATSDPPGSPGYTF. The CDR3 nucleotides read TGTGCCACCAGTGACCCCCCAGGGTCCCCTGGCTACACCTTC.

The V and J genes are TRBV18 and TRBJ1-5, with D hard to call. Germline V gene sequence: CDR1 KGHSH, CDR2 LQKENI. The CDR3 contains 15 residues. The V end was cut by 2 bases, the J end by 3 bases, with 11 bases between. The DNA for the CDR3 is TGTGCCAGCTCACCAGTGGGGATTCTCAATCAGCCCCAGCATTTT. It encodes CASSPVGILNQPQHF.